The clone carrying this T cell receptor beta chain appeared a few times. What it binds is not known. The sample originates from a study of cytomegalovirus exposure and HLA in healthy donors. General study results and limits: Both high specificity and high sensitivity reportedly marked the classifier's diagnosis of cytomegalovirus status. Listed as cytomegalovirus-associated were approximately 160 TCR beta chains.

The method was immunoSEQ multiplex PCR; TCRdb's version includes in-frame clones alone and lacks a portion of them. The repertoire holds about 150,000 clones, with 70% to 90% as singletons. Germline lookup yields CDR1 KGHSH and CDR2 LQKENI. V was pared by 4 bases and J by 8 bases, with 8 bases of the junction left unmatched. The CDR3 covers 15 residues. Sequencing was performed on PBMCs. The chain uses TRBV18 and TRBJ2-1; TRBD1 agrees at 10 bases. This TCR came from a human donor in good health. CDR3 residues: CASSRTGTGDDEQFF. For the CDR3, the DNA is TGTGCCAGCTCACGAACCGGGACAGGGGACGATGAGCAGTTCTTC.